Listed here is a single TCR beta chain. This entry comes from a study of blood T cell repertoires in COVID-19. This table comes from immunoSEQ multiplex PCR, and its TCRdb copy is limited to in-frame clones, with some not included. This sample has about 80,000 clones, with around 84% found just once. This clonotype was obtained from a woman aged 65 to 85 with acute or convalescent COVID-19. Sequenced: peripheral blood.

CDR3 DNA: TGTGCCAGCAGTGGACCCAGCGGGAGGCCGAATGAGCAGTTCTTC. As protein: CASSGPSGRPNEQFF. The gene calls are TRBV2 and TRBJ2-1; 9 bases align to TRBD2. V gave up 4 bases and J gave up 7 bases; unmatched junction bases: 8. The CDR3 is 15 amino acids. CDR1 is SNHLY and CDR2 is FYNNEI in the germline V gene.